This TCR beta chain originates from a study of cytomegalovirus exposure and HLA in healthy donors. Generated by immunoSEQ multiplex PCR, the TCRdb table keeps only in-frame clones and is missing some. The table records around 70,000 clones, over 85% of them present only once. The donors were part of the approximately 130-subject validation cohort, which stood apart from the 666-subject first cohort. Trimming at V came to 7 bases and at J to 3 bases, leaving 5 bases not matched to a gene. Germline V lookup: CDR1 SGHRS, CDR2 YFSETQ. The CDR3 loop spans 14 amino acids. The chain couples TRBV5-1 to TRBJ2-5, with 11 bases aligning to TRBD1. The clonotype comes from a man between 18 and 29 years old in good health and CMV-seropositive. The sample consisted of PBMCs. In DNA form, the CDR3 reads TGCGCCAGCGTCGGGGGACAGGGGGAAGAGACCCAGTACTTC. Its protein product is CASVGGQGEETQYF.